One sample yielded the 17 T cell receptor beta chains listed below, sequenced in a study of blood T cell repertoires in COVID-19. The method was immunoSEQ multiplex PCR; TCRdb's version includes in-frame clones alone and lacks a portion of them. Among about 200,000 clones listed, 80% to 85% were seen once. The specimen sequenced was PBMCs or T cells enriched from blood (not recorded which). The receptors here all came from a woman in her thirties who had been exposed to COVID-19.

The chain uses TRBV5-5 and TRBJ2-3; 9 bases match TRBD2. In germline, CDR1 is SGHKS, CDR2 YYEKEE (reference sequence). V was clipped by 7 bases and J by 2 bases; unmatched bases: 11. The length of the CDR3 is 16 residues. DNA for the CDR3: TGTGCCAGCGACTTCCGGGTAGCGGGGGACACAGATACGCAGTATTTT. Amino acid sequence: CASDFRVAGDTDTQYF.

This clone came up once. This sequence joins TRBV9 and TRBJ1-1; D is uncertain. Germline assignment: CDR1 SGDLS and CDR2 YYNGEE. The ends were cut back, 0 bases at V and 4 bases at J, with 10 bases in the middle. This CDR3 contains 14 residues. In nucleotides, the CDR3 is TGTGCCAGCAGCGTAGTAGCTGGCAGCACTGAAGCTTTCTTT. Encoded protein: CASSVVAGSTEAFF.

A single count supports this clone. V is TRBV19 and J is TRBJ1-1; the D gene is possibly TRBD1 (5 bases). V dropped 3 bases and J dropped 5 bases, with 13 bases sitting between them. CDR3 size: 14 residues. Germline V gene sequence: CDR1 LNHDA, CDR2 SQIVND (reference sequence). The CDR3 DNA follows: TGTGCCAGTAGTATGAGGGGAGGAGAAACTGAAGCTTTCTTT. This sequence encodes CASSMRGGETEAFF.

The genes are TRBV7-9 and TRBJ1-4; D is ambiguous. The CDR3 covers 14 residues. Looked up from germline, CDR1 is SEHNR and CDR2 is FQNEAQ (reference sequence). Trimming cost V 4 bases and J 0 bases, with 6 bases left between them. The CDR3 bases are TGTGCCAGCAGCTACAGTGCAACTAATGAAAAACTGTTTTTT. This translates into CASSYSATNEKLFF.

In nucleotides, the CDR3 is TGTGCCAGCAGCCAAGGTGGGGGGGCCCGGGAGACCCAGTACTTC. Protein sequence: CASSQGGGARETQYF. V gene TRBV4-2 combines with J gene TRBJ2-5; weak D call: TRBD2 (7 bases). In germline, CDR1 is LGHNA, CDR2 YNFKEQ. This CDR3 spans 15 amino acids. Trimming removed 1 base at V and 5 bases at J, with 14 bases between.

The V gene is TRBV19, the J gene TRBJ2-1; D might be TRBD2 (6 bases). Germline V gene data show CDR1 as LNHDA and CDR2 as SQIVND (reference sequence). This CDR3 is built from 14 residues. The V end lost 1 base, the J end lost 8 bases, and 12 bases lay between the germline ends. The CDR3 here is CASSIGLVADEQFF. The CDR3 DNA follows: TGTGCCAGTAGTATAGGACTAGTGGCGGATGAGCAGTTCTTC.

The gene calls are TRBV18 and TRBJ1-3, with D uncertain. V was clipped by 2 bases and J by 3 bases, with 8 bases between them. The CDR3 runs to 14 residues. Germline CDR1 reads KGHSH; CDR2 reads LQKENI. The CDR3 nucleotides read TGTGCCAGCTCACCAAGAGGCCTTGGAAACACCATATATTTT. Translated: CASSPRGLGNTIYF. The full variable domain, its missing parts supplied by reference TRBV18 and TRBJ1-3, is NAGVMQNPRHLVRRRGQEARLRCSPMKGHSHVYWYRQLPEEGLKFMVYLQKENIIDESGMPKERFSAEFPKEGPSILRIQQVVRGDSAAYFCASSPRGLGNTIYFGEGSWLTVV.

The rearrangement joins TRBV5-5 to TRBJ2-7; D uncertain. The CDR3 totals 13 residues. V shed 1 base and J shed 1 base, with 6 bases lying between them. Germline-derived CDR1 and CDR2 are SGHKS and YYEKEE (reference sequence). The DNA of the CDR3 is TGTGCCAGCAGCTTGCAACAGTCCTACGAGCAGTACTTC. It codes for CASSLQQSYEQYF.

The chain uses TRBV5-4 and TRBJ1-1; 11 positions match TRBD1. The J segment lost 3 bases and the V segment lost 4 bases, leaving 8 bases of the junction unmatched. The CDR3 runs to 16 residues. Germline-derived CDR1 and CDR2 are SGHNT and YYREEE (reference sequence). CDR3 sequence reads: CASSAGQGARYTEAFF. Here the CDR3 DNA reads TGTGCCAGCAGCGCAGGACAGGGGGCGAGGTACACTGAAGCTTTCTTT. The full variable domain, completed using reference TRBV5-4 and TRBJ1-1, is ETGVTQSPTHLIKTRGQQVTLRCSSQSGHNTVSWYQQALGQGPQFIFQYYREEENGRGNFPPRFSGLQFPNYSSELNVNALELDDSALYLCASSAGQGARYTEAFFGQGTRLTVV.

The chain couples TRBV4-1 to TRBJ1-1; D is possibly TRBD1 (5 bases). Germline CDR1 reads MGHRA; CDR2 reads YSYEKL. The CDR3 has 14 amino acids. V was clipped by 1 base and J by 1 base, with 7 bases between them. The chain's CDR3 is CASSQGGTNTEAFF. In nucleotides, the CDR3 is TGCGCCAGCAGCCAAGGGGGCACGAACACTGAAGCTTTCTTT.

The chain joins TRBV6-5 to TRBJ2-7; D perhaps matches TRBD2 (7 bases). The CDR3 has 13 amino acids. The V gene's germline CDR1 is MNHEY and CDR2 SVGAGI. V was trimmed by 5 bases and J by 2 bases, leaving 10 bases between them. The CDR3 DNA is TGTGCCAGCAGTCCCGGGGGGCCCTACGAGCAGTACTTC. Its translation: CASSPGGPYEQYF.

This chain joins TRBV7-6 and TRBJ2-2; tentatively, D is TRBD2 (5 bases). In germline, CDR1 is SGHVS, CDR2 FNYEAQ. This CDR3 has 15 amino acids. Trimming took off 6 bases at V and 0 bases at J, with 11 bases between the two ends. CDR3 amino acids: CASSHTLANTGELFF. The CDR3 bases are TGTGCCAGCAGTCACACACTAGCGAACACCGGGGAGCTGTTTTTT.

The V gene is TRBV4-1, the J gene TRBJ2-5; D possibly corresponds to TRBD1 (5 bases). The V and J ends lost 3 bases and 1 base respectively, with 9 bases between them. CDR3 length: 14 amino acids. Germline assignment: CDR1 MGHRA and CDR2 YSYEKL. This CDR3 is CASSQVGVQETQYF. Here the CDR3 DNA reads TGCGCCAGCAGCCAGGTAGGGGTCCAAGAGACCCAGTACTTC.

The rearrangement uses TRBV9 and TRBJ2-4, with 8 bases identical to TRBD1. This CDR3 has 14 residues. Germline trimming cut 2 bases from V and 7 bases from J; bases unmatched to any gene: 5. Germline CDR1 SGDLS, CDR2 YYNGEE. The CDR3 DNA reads TGTGCCAGCAGCGTTGGACAGGGATTGAACATTCAGTACTTC. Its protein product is CASSVGQGLNIQYF.

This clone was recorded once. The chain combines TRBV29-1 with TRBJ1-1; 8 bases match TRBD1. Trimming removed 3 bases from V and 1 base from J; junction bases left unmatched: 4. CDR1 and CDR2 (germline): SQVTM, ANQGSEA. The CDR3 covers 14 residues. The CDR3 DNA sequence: TGCAGCGTTGAGCCCCAGGGGGCGAACACTGAAGCTTTCTTT. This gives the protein CSVEPQGANTEAFF.

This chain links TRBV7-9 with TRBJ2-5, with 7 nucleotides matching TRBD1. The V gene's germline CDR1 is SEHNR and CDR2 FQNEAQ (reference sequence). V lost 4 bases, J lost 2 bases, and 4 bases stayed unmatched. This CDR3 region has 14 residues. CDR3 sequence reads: CASSSGQVQETQYF. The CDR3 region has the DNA TGTGCCAGCAGCTCCGGACAGGTACAAGAGACCCAGTACTTC.

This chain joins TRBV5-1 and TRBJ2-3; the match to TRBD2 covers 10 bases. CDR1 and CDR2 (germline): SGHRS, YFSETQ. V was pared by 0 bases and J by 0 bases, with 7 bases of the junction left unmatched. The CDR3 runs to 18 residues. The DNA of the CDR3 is TGCGCCAGCAGCTTGGATGTTAGCGGGGGGCTAAGCACAGATACGCAGTATTTT. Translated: CASSLDVSGGLSTDTQYF. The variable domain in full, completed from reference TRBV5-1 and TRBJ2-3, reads KAGVTQTPRYLIKTRGQQVTLSCSPISGHRSVSWYQQTPGQGLQFLFEYFSETQRNKGNFPGRFSGRQFSNSRSEMNVSTLELGDSALYLCASSLDVSGGLSTDTQYFGPGTRLTVL.